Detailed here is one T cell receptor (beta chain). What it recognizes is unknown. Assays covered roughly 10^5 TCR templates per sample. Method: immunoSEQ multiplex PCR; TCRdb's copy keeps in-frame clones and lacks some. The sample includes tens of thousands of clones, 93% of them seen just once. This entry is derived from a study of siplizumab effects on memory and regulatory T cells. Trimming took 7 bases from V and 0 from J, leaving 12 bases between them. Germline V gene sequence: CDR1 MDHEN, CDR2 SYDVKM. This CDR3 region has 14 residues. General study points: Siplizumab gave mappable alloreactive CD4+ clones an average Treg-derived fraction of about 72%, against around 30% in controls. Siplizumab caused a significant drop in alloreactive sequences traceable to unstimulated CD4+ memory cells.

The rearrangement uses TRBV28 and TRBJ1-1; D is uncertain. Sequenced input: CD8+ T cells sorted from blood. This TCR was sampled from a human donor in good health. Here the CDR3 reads CASTLEGMNTEAFF. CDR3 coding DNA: TGTGCCAGCACCCTGGAGGGCATGAACACTGAAGCTTTCTTT.